The T cell receptor beta chain described here comes from a study of blood T cell repertoires in COVID-19. The wider study: In each case, the material was cDNA or gDNA derived from T cells, B-cell-depleted T cells, or PBMCs.

The V end was cut by 2 bases, the J end by 6 bases, with 8 bases between. The CDR3 has 13 residues. How the authors handled the data: Nucleated cell counts were estimated from reference gene primer amplification. Assay used: immunoSEQ multiplex PCR; TCRdb lists only in-frame clones, some missing. From that table come the V and J calls and clone size; the DNA was used to work out D and trimming. The sample records fewer than 55,000 clones, around four fifths being singletons. The receptor comes from a human donor with acute or convalescent COVID-19. The donor label of this sample is uncertain. The chain has TRBV12-3 or TRBV12-4 and TRBJ2-4; D is ambiguous. The material sequenced was peripheral blood. The CDR3 bases are TGTGCCAGCAGTTTAAGAGAACCAAACATTCAGTACTTC. This translates into CASSLREPNIQYF.